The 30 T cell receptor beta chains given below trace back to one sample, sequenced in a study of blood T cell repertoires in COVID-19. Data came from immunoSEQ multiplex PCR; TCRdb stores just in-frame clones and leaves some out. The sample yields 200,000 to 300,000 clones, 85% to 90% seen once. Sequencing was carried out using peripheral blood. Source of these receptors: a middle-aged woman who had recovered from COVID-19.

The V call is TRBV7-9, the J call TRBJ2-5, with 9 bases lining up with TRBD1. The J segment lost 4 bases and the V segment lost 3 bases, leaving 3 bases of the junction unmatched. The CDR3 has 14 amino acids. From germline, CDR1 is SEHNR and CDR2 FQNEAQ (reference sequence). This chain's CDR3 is CASSFTDRGETQYF. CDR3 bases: TGTGCCAGCAGCTTTACGGACAGGGGAGAGACCCAGTACTTC.

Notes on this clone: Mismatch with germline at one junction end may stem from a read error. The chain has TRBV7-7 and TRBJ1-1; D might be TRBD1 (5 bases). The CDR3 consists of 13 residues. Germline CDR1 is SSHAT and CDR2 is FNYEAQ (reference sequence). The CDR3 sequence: CASSLERGTEAFF. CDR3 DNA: TGTGCTAGCAGCTTAGAAAGGGGCACTGAAGCTTTCTTT.

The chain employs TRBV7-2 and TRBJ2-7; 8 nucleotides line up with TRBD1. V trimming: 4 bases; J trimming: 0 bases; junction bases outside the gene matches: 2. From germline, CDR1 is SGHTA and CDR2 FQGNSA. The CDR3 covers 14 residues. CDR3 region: CASSSDRASYEQYF. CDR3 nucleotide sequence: TGTGCCAGCAGCTCGGACAGGGCCTCCTACGAGCAGTACTTC.

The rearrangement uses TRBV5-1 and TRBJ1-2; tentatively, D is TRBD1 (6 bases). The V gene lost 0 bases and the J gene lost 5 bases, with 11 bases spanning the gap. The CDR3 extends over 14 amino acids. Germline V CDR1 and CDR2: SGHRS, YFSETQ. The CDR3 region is CASSLGAGVYGYTF. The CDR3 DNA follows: TGCGCCAGCAGCTTGGGCGCAGGGGTGTATGGCTACACCTTC. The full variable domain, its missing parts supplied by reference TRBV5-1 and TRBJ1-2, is KAGVTQTPRYLIKTRGQQVTLSCSPISGHRSVSWYQQTPGQGLQFLFEYFSETQRNKGNFPGRFSGRQFSNSRSEMNVSTLELGDSALYLCASSLGAGVYGYTFGSGTRLTVV.

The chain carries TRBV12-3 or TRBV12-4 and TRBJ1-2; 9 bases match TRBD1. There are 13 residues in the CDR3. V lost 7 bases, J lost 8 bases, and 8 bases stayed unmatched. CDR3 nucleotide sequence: TGTGCCAGCACCCCGGGACAGGGAATCGGCTACACCTTC. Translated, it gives CASTPGQGIGYTF.

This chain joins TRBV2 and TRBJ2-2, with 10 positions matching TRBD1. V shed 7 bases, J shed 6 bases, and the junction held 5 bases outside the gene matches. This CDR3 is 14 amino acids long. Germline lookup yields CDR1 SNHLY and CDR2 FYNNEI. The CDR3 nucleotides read TGTGCCAGCAACACGGACAGGGGGGCCGGGGAGCTGTTTTTT. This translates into CASNTDRGAGELFF.

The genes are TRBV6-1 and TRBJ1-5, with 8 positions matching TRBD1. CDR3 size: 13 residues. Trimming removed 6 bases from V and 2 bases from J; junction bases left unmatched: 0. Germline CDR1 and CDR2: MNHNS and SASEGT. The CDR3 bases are TGTGCCAGCAGGGACAGGGGCAATCAGCCCCAGCATTTT. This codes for CASRDRGNQPQHF.

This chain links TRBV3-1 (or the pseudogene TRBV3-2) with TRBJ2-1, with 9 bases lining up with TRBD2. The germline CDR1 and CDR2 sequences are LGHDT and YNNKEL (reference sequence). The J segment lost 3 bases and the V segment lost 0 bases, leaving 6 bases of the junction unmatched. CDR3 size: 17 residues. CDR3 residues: CASSQEEGLAGYNEQFF. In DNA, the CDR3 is TGTGCCAGCAGCCAAGAAGAGGGACTAGCAGGCTACAATGAGCAGTTCTTC.

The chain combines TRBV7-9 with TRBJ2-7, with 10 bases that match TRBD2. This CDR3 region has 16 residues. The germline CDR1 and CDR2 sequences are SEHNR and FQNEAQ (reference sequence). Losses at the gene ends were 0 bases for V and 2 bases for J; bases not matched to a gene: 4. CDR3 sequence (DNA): TGTGCCAGCAGCTTAGCTAGCGGGGGGCGGGCCTACGAGCAGTACTTC. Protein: CASSLASGGRAYEQYF.

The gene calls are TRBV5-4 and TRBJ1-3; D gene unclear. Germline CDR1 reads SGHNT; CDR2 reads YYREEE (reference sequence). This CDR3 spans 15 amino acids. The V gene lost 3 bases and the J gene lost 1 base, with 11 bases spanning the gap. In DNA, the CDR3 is TGTGCCAGCAGCTCCGGCGGGGTTTCTGGAAACACCATATATTTT. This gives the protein CASSSGGVSGNTIYF.

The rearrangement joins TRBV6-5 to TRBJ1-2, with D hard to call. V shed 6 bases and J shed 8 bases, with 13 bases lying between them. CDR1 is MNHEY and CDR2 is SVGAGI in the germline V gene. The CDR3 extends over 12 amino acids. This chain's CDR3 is CASRNRRGGYTF. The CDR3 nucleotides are TGTGCCAGCAGGAACCGAAGAGGCGGCTACACCTTC.

The CDR3 sequence: CASSARDRVNYGYTF. DNA of the CDR3: TGTGCCAGCAGCGCCCGGGACAGGGTTAACTATGGCTACACCTTC. V and J are TRBV9 and TRBJ1-2; 9 bases fit TRBD1. The germline CDR1 and CDR2 sequences are SGDLS and YYNGEE. Trimming at V came to 3 bases and at J to 1 base, leaving 4 bases not matched to a gene. The CDR3 has 15 amino acids.

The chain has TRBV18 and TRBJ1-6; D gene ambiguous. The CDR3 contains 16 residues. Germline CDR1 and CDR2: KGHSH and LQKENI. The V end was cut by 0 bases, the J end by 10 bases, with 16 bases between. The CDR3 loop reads CASSPPGDRDSSPLHF. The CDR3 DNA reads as TGTGCCAGCTCACCACCGGGCGACCGGGATAGCTCACCCCTCCACTTT.

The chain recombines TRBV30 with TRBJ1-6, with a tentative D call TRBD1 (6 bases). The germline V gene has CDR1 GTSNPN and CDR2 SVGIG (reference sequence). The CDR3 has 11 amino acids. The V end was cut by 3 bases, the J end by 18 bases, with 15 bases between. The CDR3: CAWSLGDTGHF. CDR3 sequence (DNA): TGTGCCTGGAGCCTGGGGGACACTGGCCACTTT.

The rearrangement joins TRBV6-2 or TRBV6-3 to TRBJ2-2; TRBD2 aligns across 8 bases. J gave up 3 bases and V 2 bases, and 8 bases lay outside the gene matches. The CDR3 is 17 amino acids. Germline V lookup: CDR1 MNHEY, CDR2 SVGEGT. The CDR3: CASSYLGAGGYTGELFF. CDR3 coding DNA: TGTGCCAGCAGTTACCTCGGGGCGGGGGGCTACACCGGGGAGCTGTTTTTT.

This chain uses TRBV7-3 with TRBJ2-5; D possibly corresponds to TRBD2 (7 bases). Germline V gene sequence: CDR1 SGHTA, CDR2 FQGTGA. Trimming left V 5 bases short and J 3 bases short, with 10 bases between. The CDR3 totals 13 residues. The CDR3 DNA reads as TGTGCCAGCAGCCGGGGGGCAGAAGAGACCCAGTACTTC. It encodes CASSRGAEETQYF.

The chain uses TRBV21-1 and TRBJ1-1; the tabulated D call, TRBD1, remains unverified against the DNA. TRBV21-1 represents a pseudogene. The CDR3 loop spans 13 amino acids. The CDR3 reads CASRGPKDTEAFF. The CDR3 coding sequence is TGTGCCAGCAGGGGGCCCAAGGACACTGAAGCTTTCTTT.

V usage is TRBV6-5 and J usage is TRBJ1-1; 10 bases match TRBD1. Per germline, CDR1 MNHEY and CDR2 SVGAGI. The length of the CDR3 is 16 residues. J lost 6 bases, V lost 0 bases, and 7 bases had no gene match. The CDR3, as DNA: TGTGCCAGCAGTTACTCGGCCGGGACAGGGGTCCCTGAAGCTTTCTTT. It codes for CASSYSAGTGVPEAFF.

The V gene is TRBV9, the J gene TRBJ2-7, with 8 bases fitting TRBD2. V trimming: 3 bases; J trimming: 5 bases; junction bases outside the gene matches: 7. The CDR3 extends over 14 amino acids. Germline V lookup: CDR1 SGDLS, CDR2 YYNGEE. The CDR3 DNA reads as TGTGCCAGCAGCGCCCGGGGGGGTGGCGACGAGCAGTACTTC. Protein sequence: CASSARGGGDEQYF.

The DNA of the CDR3 is TGTGCCTGGACGGTGGGCAGCTATGGCTACACCTTC. Translated, it gives CAWTVGSYGYTF. The V and J genes are TRBV30 and TRBJ1-2, with D hard to call. The CDR3 runs to 12 residues. V lost 4 bases and J 4 bases, leaving 10 bases between the germline ends. Per the germline V gene, CDR1 is GTSNPN and CDR2 is SVGIG (reference sequence).

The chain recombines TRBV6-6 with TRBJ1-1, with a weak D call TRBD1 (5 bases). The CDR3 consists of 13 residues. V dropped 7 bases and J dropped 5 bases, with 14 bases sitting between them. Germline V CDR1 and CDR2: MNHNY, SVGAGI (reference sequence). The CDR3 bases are TGTGCCAGCACCGACTTTCGGGGGACTGAAGCTTTCTTT. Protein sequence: CASTDFRGTEAFF.

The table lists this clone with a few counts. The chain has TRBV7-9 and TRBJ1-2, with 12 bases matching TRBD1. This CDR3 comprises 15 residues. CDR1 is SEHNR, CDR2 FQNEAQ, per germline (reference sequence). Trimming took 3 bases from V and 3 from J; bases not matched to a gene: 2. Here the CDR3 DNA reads TGTGCCAGCAGCTTTGGGACAGGGGGCCACTATGGCTACACCTTC. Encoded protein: CASSFGTGGHYGYTF.

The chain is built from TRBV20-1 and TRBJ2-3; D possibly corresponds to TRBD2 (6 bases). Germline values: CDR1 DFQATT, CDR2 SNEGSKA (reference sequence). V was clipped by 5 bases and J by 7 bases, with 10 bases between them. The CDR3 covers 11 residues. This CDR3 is CSAWDSYTQYF. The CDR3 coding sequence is TGCAGTGCTTGGGACTCCTATACGCAGTATTTT.

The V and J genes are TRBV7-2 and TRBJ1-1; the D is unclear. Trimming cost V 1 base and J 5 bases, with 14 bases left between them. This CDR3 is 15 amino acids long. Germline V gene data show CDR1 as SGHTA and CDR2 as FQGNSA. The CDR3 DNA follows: TGTGCCAGCAGCTTAGTAACGACGGAGTGGACTGAAGCTTTCTTT. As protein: CASSLVTTEWTEAFF.

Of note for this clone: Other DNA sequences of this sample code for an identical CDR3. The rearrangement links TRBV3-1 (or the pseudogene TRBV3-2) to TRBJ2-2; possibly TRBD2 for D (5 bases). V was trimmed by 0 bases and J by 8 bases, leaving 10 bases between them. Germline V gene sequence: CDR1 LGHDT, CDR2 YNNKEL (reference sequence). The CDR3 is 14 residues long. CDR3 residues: CASSQDLRAGELFF. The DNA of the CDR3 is TGTGCCAGCAGCCAAGATTTGAGGGCTGGGGAGCTGTTTTTT.

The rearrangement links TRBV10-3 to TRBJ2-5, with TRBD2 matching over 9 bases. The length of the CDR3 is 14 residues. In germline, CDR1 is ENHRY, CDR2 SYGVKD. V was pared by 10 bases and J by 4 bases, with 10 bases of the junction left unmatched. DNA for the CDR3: TGTGCCAGCCAGGGGAGTAGCGGGGGAGAGACCCAGTACTTC. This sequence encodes CASQGSSGGETQYF.

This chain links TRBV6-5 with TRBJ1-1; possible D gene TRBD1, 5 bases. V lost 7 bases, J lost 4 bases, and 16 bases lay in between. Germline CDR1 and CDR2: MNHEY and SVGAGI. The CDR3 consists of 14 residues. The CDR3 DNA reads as TGTGCCAGCACCATAGACGGGGGTCCCACTGAAGCTTTCTTT. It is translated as CASTIDGGPTEAFF.

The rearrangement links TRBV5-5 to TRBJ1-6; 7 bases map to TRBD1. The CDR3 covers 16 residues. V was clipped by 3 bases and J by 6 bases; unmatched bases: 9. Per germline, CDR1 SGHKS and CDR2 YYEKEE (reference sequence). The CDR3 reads CASSSRQGSPNSPLHF. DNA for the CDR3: TGTGCCAGCAGCTCTAGACAGGGATCCCCTAATTCACCCCTCCACTTT. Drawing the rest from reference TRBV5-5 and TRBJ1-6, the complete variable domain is DAGVTQSPTHLIKTRGQQVTLRCSPISGHKSVSWYQQVLGQGPQFIFQYYEKEERGRGNFPDRFSARQFPNYSSELNVNALLLGDSALYLCASSSRQGSPNSPLHFGNGTRLTVT.

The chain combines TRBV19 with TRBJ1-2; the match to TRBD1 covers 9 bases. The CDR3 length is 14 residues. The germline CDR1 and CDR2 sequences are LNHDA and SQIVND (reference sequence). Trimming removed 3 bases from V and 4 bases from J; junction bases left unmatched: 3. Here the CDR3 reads CASSMDRGGYGYTF. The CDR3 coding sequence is TGTGCCAGTAGTATGGACAGGGGCGGCTATGGCTACACCTTC.

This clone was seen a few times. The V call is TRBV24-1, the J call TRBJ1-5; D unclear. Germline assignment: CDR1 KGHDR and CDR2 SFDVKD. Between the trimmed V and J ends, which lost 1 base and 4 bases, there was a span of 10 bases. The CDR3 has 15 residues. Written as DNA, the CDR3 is TGTGCCACCAGTGATTTCACGCGGCTTAATCAGCCCCAGCATTTT. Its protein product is CATSDFTRLNQPQHF.